This T cell receptor beta chain is drawn from a study of blood T cell repertoires in COVID-19. Overall study: In each case, the material was cDNA or gDNA derived from T cells, B-cell-depleted T cells, or PBMCs.

Assay used: immunoSEQ multiplex PCR; TCRdb lists only in-frame clones, some missing. The sample lists over 200,000 clones, roughly four fifths occurring once. Germline values: CDR1 MGHRA, CDR2 YSYEKL. Trimming cost V 1 base and J 8 bases; bases outside gene matches: 9. There are 16 residues in the CDR3. Specimen: PBMCs or T cells enriched from blood (not recorded which). The source of this sequence is a man between 60 and 75 years old who had recovered from COVID-19. The chain links TRBV4-1 to TRBJ2-1, with 9 bases fitting TRBD2. The CDR3 sequence: CASSQGDSGGSDEQFF. CDR3 bases: TGCGCCAGCAGCCAAGGGGATAGCGGGGGCTCTGATGAGCAGTTCTTC.